This T cell receptor beta chain originates from a study of blood T cell repertoires in COVID-19. Study-wide background: Samples came from the United States, Italy and Spain, spanning acute and convalescent COVID-19. The cDNA or gDNA used as material had been derived from T cells, B-cell-depleted T cells, or PBMCs.

This CDR3 comprises 13 residues. V lost 4 bases and J lost 9, with 13 bases in between. Germline assignment: CDR1 LNHDA and CDR2 SQIVND (reference sequence). Original data processing: Estimation of nucleated cell counts was performed using reference gene primer amplification. Produced via immunoSEQ multiplex PCR; TCRdb's table is partial and in-frame only. That table supplies the V and J calls and clone size; D and trimming were determined from the DNA. The sample holds approximately 320,000 clones, roughly 85% seen once. The clonotype originates from a human donor in a cohort sampled during active COVID-19. The source material was peripheral blood. V is TRBV19 and J is TRBJ1-5, with D uncertain. CDR3 in amino acids: CASSRESVGPQHF. The CDR3 nucleotides are TGTGCCAGTAGTAGGGAGTCCGTGGGGCCCCAGCATTTT.